These 23 T cell receptor beta chains came from one sample sequenced in a study of T-cell reconstitution after alpha-beta-depleted transplantation in children. For TCRbeta, the library was prepared with unique molecular identifiers. From the PCR reads, TCRdb called clonotypes with MiXCR, one entry per CDR3 protein. The profile shows hundreds of thousands of distinct CDR3 sequences, approximately 17% of them singletons. The source material was PBMCs from the stem cell graft donor, sampled from the stem cell graft. Source of these receptors: a human donor who donated a stem cell graft to a child with acute myeloid leukemia.

This clonotype has a count of ten or more. The chain is built from TRBV24-1 and TRBJ2-5, with TRBD2 identical over 7 bases. J gave up 2 bases and V 2 bases, and 4 bases lay outside the gene matches. In germline, CDR1 is KGHDR, CDR2 SFDVKD. This CDR3 is built from 15 residues. The CDR3 spells CATSDSGTTQETQYF. As DNA, the CDR3 is TGTGCCACCAGTGATTCCGGGACTACTCAAGAGACCCAGTACTTC.

The V call is TRBV7-2, the J call TRBJ1-1; D remains unclear. V lost 6 bases and J lost 0, with 11 bases in between. The CDR3 spans 14 residues. Germline V gene lookup returns CDR1 SGHTA and CDR2 FQGNSA. The CDR3 here is CASRSMALNTEAFF. CDR3 in DNA: TGTGCCAGCAGGTCGATGGCGCTGAACACTGAAGCTTTCTTT. The full variable domain, in which reference TRBV7-2 and TRBJ1-1 provide the parts outside the CDR3, is GAGVSQSPSNKVTEKGKDVELRCDPISGHTALYWYRQSLGQGLEFLIYFQGNSAPDKSGLPSDRFSAERTGGSVSTLTIQRTQQEDSAVYLCASRSMALNTEAFFGQGTRLTVV.

This chain joins TRBV12-3 or TRBV12-4 and TRBJ2-1; D not certain. Trimming cost V 7 bases and J 5 bases, with 6 bases left between them. The CDR3 contains 11 residues. The CDR3 sequence: CASIWNNEQFF. CDR3 nucleotides: TGTGCCAGCATCTGGAACAATGAGCAGTTCTTC.

V and J are TRBV12-3 or TRBV12-4 and TRBJ1-1, with D possibly matching TRBD1 (5 bases). This CDR3 has 14 amino acids. V was clipped by 7 bases and J by 9 bases, with 21 bases between them. The CDR3 is CASTLGPETSQAFF. CDR3 bases: TGTGCCAGCACCCTGGGACCGGAGACAAGTCAAGCTTTCTTT.

This clonotype was counted ten times or more. The rearrangement uses TRBV20-1 and TRBJ2-7, with 10 nucleotides matching TRBD2. Trimming removed 5 bases from V and 6 bases from J; junction bases left unmatched: 10. Per germline, CDR1 DFQATT and CDR2 SNEGSKA (reference sequence). The CDR3 consists of 14 residues. The CDR3 coding sequence is TGCAGTGCTTCAGCGGGGGGGGCTTTAGTCGAGCAGTACGTC. This codes for CSASAGGALVEQYV.

At least ten counts were recorded for this clonotype. J is TRBJ2-1 and V is TRBV20-1; D is possibly TRBD2 (5 bases). V dropped 1 base and J dropped 0 bases, with 7 bases sitting between them. CDR3 length equals 14 residues. Germline V gene sequence: CDR1 DFQATT, CDR2 SNEGSKA (reference sequence). DNA for the CDR3: TGCAGTGCTAGAGCGGGGAGCTCCTACAATGAGCAGTTCTTC. This gives the protein CSARAGSSYNEQFF.

This clonotype was recorded many times. The chain recombines TRBV12-3 or TRBV12-4 with TRBJ2-1, with unresolved D. The ends were cut back, 5 bases at V and 13 bases at J, with 12 bases in the middle. The CDR3 totals 11 residues. CDR3 sequence: CASSLEDLQFF. The DNA for the CDR3 is TGTGCCAGCAGTCTTGAGGATTTACAGTTCTTC.

This clonotype has ten or more counts. The gene calls are TRBV20-1 and TRBJ1-5; perhaps TRBD1 as D (6 bases). Trimming shortened V by 0 bases and J by 4 bases, and 13 bases separated the two germline ends. From germline, CDR1 is DFQATT and CDR2 SNEGSKA (reference sequence). CDR3 length: 15 residues. CDR3 region: CSARDRGTLNQPQHF. CDR3 DNA: TGCAGTGCTAGAGATAGGGGGACGCTTAATCAGCCCCAGCATTTT.

The chain is built from TRBV10-2 and TRBJ1-2, with a weak D call TRBD1 (5 bases). V lost 0 bases to trimming and J lost 5 bases, with 16 bases between them. Germline CDR1 reads WSHSY; CDR2 reads SAAADI. CDR3 length equals 16 residues. CDR3 region: CASSESGGRSRYGYTF. The CDR3, as DNA: TGCGCCAGCAGTGAGTCGGGGGGACGATCGAGGTATGGCTACACCTTC.

This clonotype was counted between two and nine times. The chain couples TRBV12-3 or TRBV12-4 to TRBJ1-4, with D hard to call. The CDR3 consists of 15 residues. The ends were cut back, 7 bases at V and 8 bases at J, with 20 bases in the middle. The CDR3 DNA reads as TGTGCCAGCACCCGCCACGGAGGGCCAAACGAAAAACTGTTTTTT. Its translation is CASTRHGGPNEKLFF.

This CDR3 reads CASSHIFRGAEAFF. CDR3 coding DNA: TGTGCCAGCAGCCATATCTTTCGGGGAGCTGAAGCTTTCTTT. This chain joins TRBV7-2 and TRBJ1-1; D is ambiguous. Germline V CDR1 and CDR2: SGHTA, FQGNSA. The length of the CDR3 is 14 residues. The V end was cut by 5 bases, the J end by 6 bases, with 16 bases between.

This clonotype showed up many times. V usage is TRBV12-3 or TRBV12-4 and J usage is TRBJ2-1, with 8 bases fitting TRBD1. CDR3 length: 15 residues. With 6 bases clipped from V and 3 bases from J, the junction kept 7 bases outside the gene matches. The CDR3 spells CASRTTGGIYNEQFF. The CDR3, as DNA: TGTGCCAGCAGAACTACAGGGGGTATCTACAATGAGCAGTTCTTC.

The rearrangement uses TRBV20-1 and TRBJ2-2; D is possibly TRBD2 (5 bases). The CDR3 extends over 15 amino acids. Germline assignment: CDR1 DFQATT and CDR2 SNEGSKA (reference sequence). The V end lost 4 bases, the J end lost 6 bases, and 18 bases lay between the germline ends. CDR3 amino acids: CSANGLGGGPGELFF. CDR3 bases: TGCAGTGCTAACGGATTAGGAGGCGGCCCCGGGGAGCTGTTTTTT.

As concerns this clonotype: The junction departs from germline at one end; a sequencing error may be responsible. The chain uses TRBV20-1 and TRBJ2-1; TRBD2 matches at 10 bases. CDR3 length equals 18 residues. Germline values: CDR1 DFQATT, CDR2 SNEGSKA (reference sequence). CDR3 region: CSARNMEAGGSSYNAQFF. The CDR3 bases are TGCAGTGCTAGAAATATGGAAGCGGGGGGGAGCTCCTACAATGCGCAGTTCTTC.

This clonotype was observed many times. The chain couples TRBV4-3 to TRBJ1-4; perhaps TRBD1 as D (6 bases). The germline gives CDR1 LGHNA, CDR2 YSLEER. This CDR3 comprises 16 residues. The V and J ends lost 0 bases and 0 bases respectively, with 8 bases between them. The CDR3 DNA sequence: TGCGCCAGCAGCCAAGAAAGACAGGCAACTAATGAAAAACTGTTTTTT. Amino acid sequence: CASSQERQATNEKLFF.

The V call is TRBV12-3 or TRBV12-4, the J call TRBJ1-4; D is possibly TRBD1 (6 bases). This CDR3 region has 14 residues. V was shortened by 6 bases and J by 3 bases, with 11 bases between the two germline ends. CDR3 loop: CASSLGHPNEKLFF. The CDR3 coding sequence is TGTGCCAGCAGCCTGGGACACCCTAATGAAAAACTGTTTTTT.

There are many counts of this clonotype. The chain carries TRBV29-1 and TRBJ2-3; maybe TRBD1 (6 bases). Germline-derived CDR1 and CDR2 are SQVTM and ANQGSEA. The CDR3 extends over 14 amino acids. Trimming cost V 6 bases and J 1 base, with 14 bases left between them. The CDR3 loop is CSVLGQWGTDTQYF. The CDR3 nucleotides are TGCAGCGTCCTGGGACAATGGGGCACAGATACGCAGTATTTT.

In its sample, this clonotype was seen a few times. This chain uses TRBV7-2 with TRBJ2-7; maybe TRBD1 (6 bases). Germline CDR1 reads SGHTA; CDR2 reads FQGNSA. The CDR3 runs to 12 residues. V was pared by 5 bases and J by 10 bases, with 15 bases between. The CDR3 here is CASSAGTPKQYF. CDR3 bases: TGTGCCAGCAGCGCCGGGACACCAAAACAGTACTTC.

The rearrangement joins TRBV29-1 to TRBJ2-1, with D uncertain. The CDR3 totals 11 residues. Germline V gene lookup returns CDR1 SQVTM and CDR2 ANQGSEA. Deletions cut 7 bases from V and 10 bases from J, with 14 bases between. DNA for the CDR3: TGCAGCGGGGCCTTCACGGGCGAGCAGTTCTTC. Residues: CSGAFTGEQFF.

With regard to this clonotype: This may arise from a read error, as a much more abundant clone is one base away. V gene TRBV18 combines with J gene TRBJ2-7, with no clear D. Germline V lookup: CDR1 KGHSH, CDR2 LQKENI. The CDR3 contains 16 residues. CDR3 region: CASSPETRLVSYGQYF. The CDR3 DNA is TGTGCCAGCTCACCTGAGACAAGGCTTGTCTCCTACGGGCAGTACTTC.

This clonotype was counted a few times. This chain uses TRBV7-9 with TRBJ2-1, with TRBD2 identical over 9 bases. The V and J ends lost 8 bases and 0 bases, in that order; junction bases with no gene match: 8. CDR3 length: 16 amino acids. The V gene's germline CDR1 is SEHNR and CDR2 FQNEAQ (reference sequence). CDR3 protein: CASETSGGSSYNEQFF. The CDR3 DNA is TGTGCCAGCGAGACCAGCGGGGGGAGCTCCTACAATGAGCAGTTCTTC.

The chain couples TRBV15 to TRBJ2-3; D is possibly TRBD1 or TRBD2 (5 bases each). Germline CDR1 and CDR2: LNHNV and YYDKDF (reference sequence). The CDR3 is 16 amino acids. The V end lost 1 base, the J end lost 6 bases, and 17 bases lay between the germline ends. The chain's CDR3 is CATSRGDGPTMDTQYF. CDR3 bases: TGTGCCACCAGCAGAGGGGACGGCCCCACAATGGATACGCAGTATTTT.

At least ten counts were recorded for this clonotype. CDR3 nucleotides: TGTGCCAGCAGTTTGGGAGGGGGATTGTCCTACGAGCAGTACTTC. Translation gives CASSLGGGLSYEQYF. The chain links TRBV27 to TRBJ2-7, with D possibly matching TRBD2 (7 bases). Per germline, CDR1 MNHEY and CDR2 SMNVEV (reference sequence). V lost 3 bases and J lost 1, with 13 bases in between. The CDR3 is made up of 15 amino acids.